This TCR beta chain was recovered during a study of blood T cell repertoires in COVID-19. Whole-study context: Sources were T cells, B-cell-depleted T cells, or PBMCs; the material itself was cDNA or gDNA.

Clones were read by immunoSEQ multiplex PCR, and TCRdb kept only the in-frame ones, dropping some. The sample holds approximately 170,000 clones, 88% seen once. Germline V gene sequence: CDR1 SGHTA, CDR2 FQGTGA. V lost 5 bases to trimming and J lost 6 bases, with 16 bases between them. The CDR3 has 15 amino acids. The material sequenced was peripheral blood. This receptor was taken from a man aged 55 to 70 with acute or convalescent COVID-19. The rearrangement uses TRBV7-3 and TRBJ2-2; the D gene is possibly TRBD1 (6 bases). CDR3 nucleotides: TGTGCCAGCAGCCCTACCGGGACAAGATCCGGGGAGCTGTTTTTT. Translating gives CASSPTGTRSGELFF. Full variable domain (outside the CDR3, taken from reference TRBV7-3 and TRBJ2-2): GAGVSQTPSNKVTEKGKYVELRCDPISGHTALYWYRQSLGQGPEFLIYFQGTGAADDSGLPNDRFFAVRPEGSVSTLKIQRTERGDSAVYLCASSPTGTRSGELFFGEGSRLTVL.